Listed below are T cell receptor beta chains from one sample, sequenced in a study of shared clonotypes between healthy human individuals. Data came from immunoSEQ multiplex PCR; TCRdb stores just in-frame clones and leaves some out. In the table there are about 2 million clones, about 95% of which are singletons. The sample taken for sequencing was naive CD8+ T cells sorted from blood. These receptors originate from a young man in good health. Each CDR3 is given with its conserved first and last residue. The order of the fields is V gene, clone size, J gene, D gene, CDR3 DNA, CDR3 protein. The D gene is left open where the match is weak. Rows may omit the clone size; those that give it use once, few, many or a size class.

TRBV5-6	-	TRBJ2-1	-	TGTGCCAGCAGCTTGGGGACCACAACCTACAATGAGCAGTTCTTC	CASSLGTTTYNEQFF
TRBV6-1	-	TRBJ1-1	-	TGTGCCAGCAGTGAAACCGGTCCTGCGGGCGCTGAAGCTTTCTTT	CASSETGPAGAEAFF
TRBV15	once	TRBJ2-3	TRBD2	TGTGCCACCAGCAGAGGATCGACTAGCTCGGCGAGGACGCAGTATTTT	CATSRGSTSSARTQYF
TRBV5-6	-	TRBJ2-3	TRBD2	TGTGCCAGCAGTCTGACTAGCGGGACAGCAGATACGCAGTATTTT	CASSLTSGTADTQYF
TRBV5-5	-	TRBJ2-7	-	TGTGCCAGCAGCTTCGTGGTTTCTGACGAGCAGTACTTC	CASSFVVSDEQYF
TRBV6-5	-	TRBJ2-7	-	TGTGCCAGCAGCCCAGGCCTAGAGGACTACGAGCAGTACTTC	CASSPGLEDYEQYF
TRBV7-7	-	TRBJ2-2	TRBD2	TGTGCTAGCAGCTTAGTTGACACTAGCGGGAGGGAACAGGACACCGGGGAGCTGTTTTTT	CASSLVDTSGREQDTGELFF
TRBV5-8	-	TRBJ1-1	-	TGTGCCAGCAGCTTGGGTCCGAACACTGAAGCTTTCTTT	CASSLGPNTEAFF
TRBV7-8	-	TRBJ1-2	-	TGTGCCAGCAGCCCCGGAGGGTACTATGGCTACACCTTC	CASSPGGYYGYTF
TRBV29-1	once	TRBJ2-4	-	TGCAGCGTTACGGGAACGGCCATTCAGTACTTC	CSVTGTAIQYF
TRBV28	-	TRBJ1-3	-	TGTGCCAGCAGTTTTGACAGTACCTCTGGAAACACCATATATTTT	CASSFDSTSGNTIYF
TRBV10-3	-	TRBJ2-2	-	TGTGCCATCAGTGTTTCGGGGGAGCTGTTTTTT	CAISVSGELFF
TRBV2	-	TRBJ2-7	-	TGTGCCAGCAGGGGTGGAGCTCCGGCCTACGAGCAGTACTTC	CASRGGAPAYEQYF
TRBV4-1	-	TRBJ2-2	TRBD1	TGCGCCAGCAGCCTGGGACAGCCCCTCAACACCGGGGAGCTGTTTTTT	CASSLGQPLNTGELFF
TRBV28	-	TRBJ2-7	-	TGTGCCAGCAGCTGGACAGCCTACGAGCAGTACTTC	CASSWTAYEQYF
TRBV5-6	-	TRBJ1-5	-	TGTGCCAGCAGCCGAGGTGATCAGCCCCAGCATTTT	CASSRGDQPQHF
TRBV13	-	TRBJ2-7	-	TGTGCCAGCAGCTCCAGACAAGCCTACGAGCAGTACTTC	CASSSRQAYEQYF
TRBV5-1	-	TRBJ2-3	-	TGCGCCAGCAGCTTCACTTCGAAGGAGACTAGCACAGATACGCAGTATTTT	CASSFTSKETSTDTQYF